What follows is one T cell receptor (beta chain) and its context. This clonotype was seen just once. The specificity of this receptor is unknown. No base-level quality is on record; no much larger clone is a single base apart. A lone read offers only weak evidence. The source of the sample is a study of CD8 T cells in Susac syndrome (dated by TCRdb to between 2019 and 2020). In terms of the full investigation: Repertoire sequencing was used to test whether CD8+ T cell activation and differentiation in Susac syndrome was antigen driven. Results and caveats for the whole study, not just this receptor: The TCR sequencing and HLA analysis was acknowledged to have included a relatively small number of individuals.

Peripheral blood CD8+ and CD4+ T cells from healthy donors, Susac syndrome patients and multiple sclerosis patients were profiled using high-throughput TCR beta sequencing. Multiple sclerosis controls were treatment-naive patients with stable or active relapsing-remitting disease fulfilling revised McDonald criteria. CD8+ TEMRA cells were enriched by FACS, while bulk CD8+ and CD4+ T cells were purified by magnetic negative isolation. Blood was drawn into EDTA tubes, processed within 24 hours, and PBMCs were isolated by density gradient centrifugation. PBMCs intended for TCR sequencing were cryopreserved in liquid nitrogen and thawed later in a water bath at 37 degrees C. The sorted or isolated CD4+, CD8+ and CD8+ TEMRA cells reached a purity of at least 90%. RNA was extracted using the RNeasy kit, and roughly 0.45 to 1 microgram was reverse transcribed with random hexamers. TCR beta CDR3 regions were amplified with the immunoSEQ multiplex PCR assay covering 54 Vbeta and 13 Jbeta segments. PCR amplification bias was corrected by using a synthetic template baseline for primer optimization and computational correction. Concerning the study's data processing: Only productive sequences were kept, with reads annotated to V, D and J genes according to IMGT and analyzed in immunoSEQ Analyzer. Clonality was computed as one minus Shannon entropy normalized by log2 of the number of productive unique sequences. For each patient and control, public and private clones were evaluated within the 100 most prevalent clones. Susac-specific clones were defined as absent from healthy and MS cohorts, roughly 1,100 published viral clones and other ImmuneACCESS disease sequences. TCRdb applied fastp at Q25 and MiXCR to the public reads, then kept only in-frame beta chains. Every CDR3 protein is listed once, alongside the most common genes and DNA of its rows. TCRdb's processing, not the authors' own work, is the source of the V and J calls. This sample comprises hundreds of thousands of distinct CDR3 sequences, roughly 93% of them detected only once. The top ten hold about 0.071% of the sample.

The sequence derives from a human donor with multiple sclerosis. Source material: CD4+ T cells from PBMCs.

The CDR3 region reads CASRAPGSGANVLTF. In nucleotide form, the sequence is TGTGCCAGCAGGGCCCCGGGATCTGGGGCCAACGTCCTGACTTTC. Rearrangement joined TRBV6-1 to TRBJ2-6, and the D gene may be TRBD2, 5 bases matching. The CDR3 spans 15 residues, from the cysteine through the phenylalanine. Only the CDR3 DNA is retained, 45 bases long and in frame from the first base. Deletion took 6 bases off V and 1 base off J, with a span of 10 bases between the germline ends. For CDR1 and CDR2, the germline V gene lists MNHNS and SASEGT.